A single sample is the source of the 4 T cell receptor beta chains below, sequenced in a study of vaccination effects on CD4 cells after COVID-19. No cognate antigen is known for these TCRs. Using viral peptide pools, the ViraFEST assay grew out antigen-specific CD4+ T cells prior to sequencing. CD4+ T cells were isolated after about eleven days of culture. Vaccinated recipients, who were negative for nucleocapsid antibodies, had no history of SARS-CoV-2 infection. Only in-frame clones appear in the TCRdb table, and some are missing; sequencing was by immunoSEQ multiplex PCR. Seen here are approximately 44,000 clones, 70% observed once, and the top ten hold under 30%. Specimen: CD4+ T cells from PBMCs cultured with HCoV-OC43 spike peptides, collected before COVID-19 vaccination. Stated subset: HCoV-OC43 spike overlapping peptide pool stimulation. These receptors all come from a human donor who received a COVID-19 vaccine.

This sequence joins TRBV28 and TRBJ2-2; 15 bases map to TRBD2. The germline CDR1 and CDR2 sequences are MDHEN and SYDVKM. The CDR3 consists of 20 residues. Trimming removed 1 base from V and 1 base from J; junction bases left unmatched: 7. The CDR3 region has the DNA TGTGCCAGCAGTTTATCTGGTTGGACTAGCGGGAGGGAGAACACCGGGGAGCTGTTTTTT. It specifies CASSLSGWTSGRENTGELFF.

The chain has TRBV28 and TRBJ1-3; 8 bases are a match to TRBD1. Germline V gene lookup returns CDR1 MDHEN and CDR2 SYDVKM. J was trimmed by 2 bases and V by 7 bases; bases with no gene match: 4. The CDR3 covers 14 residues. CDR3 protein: CASTPRGPGNTIYF. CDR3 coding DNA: TGTGCCAGCACCCCCAGGGGGCCTGGAAACACCATATATTTT.

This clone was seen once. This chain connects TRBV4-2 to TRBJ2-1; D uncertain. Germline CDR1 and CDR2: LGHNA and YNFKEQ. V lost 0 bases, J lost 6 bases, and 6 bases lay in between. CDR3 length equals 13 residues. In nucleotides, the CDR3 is TGTGCCAGCAGCCAAGACTTCCCCAATGAGCAGTTCTTC. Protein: CASSQDFPNEQFF.

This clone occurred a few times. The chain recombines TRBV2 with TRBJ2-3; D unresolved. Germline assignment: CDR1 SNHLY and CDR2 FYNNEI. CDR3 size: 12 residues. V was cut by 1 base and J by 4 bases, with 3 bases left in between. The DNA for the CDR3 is TGTGCCAGCAGTGAAGAGGCAGATACGCAGTATTTT. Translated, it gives CASSEEADTQYF.